Each of the 30 T cell receptor beta chains below was sequenced from the same sample in a study of identical twins. MiXCR was run by TCRdb on the 5' RACE reads, yielding one entry per CDR3 protein. Seen here are around 1.7 million distinct CDR3 sequences, about 32% observed once, and the top ten hold approximately 0.25%. The sequenced material came from cord blood. The receptors were sampled from a newborn girl in good health.

This clonotype has just a few counts. V is TRBV25-1 and J is TRBJ2-7; 8 nucleotides match TRBD1. Germline V CDR1 and CDR2: MGHDK, SYGVNS. V dropped 1 base and J dropped 2; count of bases not matched to a gene: 7. The CDR3 covers 16 residues. The CDR3 loop reads CASSESRTGKTYEQYF. The CDR3 coding sequence is TGTGCCAGCAGTGAATCTCGGACAGGGAAGACCTACGAGCAGTACTTC.

This chain connects TRBV20-1 to TRBJ1-1, with D perhaps TRBD1 (5 bases). Trimming removed 3 bases at V and 0 bases at J, with 8 bases between. Germline V gene data show CDR1 as DFQATT and CDR2 as SNEGSKA (reference sequence). This CDR3 contains 13 residues. The CDR3 protein is CSARGTVNTEAFF. The CDR3 DNA follows: TGCAGTGCTAGGGGGACGGTGAACACTGAAGCTTTCTTT.

The V and J genes are TRBV2 and TRBJ2-2; a possible D gene is TRBD1 (6 bases). V was trimmed by 7 bases and J by 1 base, leaving 10 bases between them. CDR1 SNHLY and CDR2 FYNNEI come from the germline V gene. The CDR3 runs 14 residues. CDR3 protein: CASTGDVNTGELFF. The CDR3 region has the DNA TGTGCCAGCACAGGGGATGTGAACACCGGGGAGCTGTTTTTT.

The chain recombines TRBV6-5 with TRBJ2-1, with D maybe TRBD2 (5 bases). Between the trimmed V and J ends, which lost 0 bases and 4 bases, there was a span of 10 bases. CDR1 is MNHEY and CDR2 is SVGAGI in the germline V gene. The CDR3 sequence is 15 residues long. CDR3 DNA: TGTGCCAGCAGTTACTCGGGAGAGGGTTACAATGAGCAGTTCTTC. Translation gives CASSYSGEGYNEQFF.

Of note for this clonotype: One junction end does not reproduce the germline sequence, and a read error may be involved. The chain is built from TRBV20-1 and TRBJ2-3; 8 bases match TRBD2. This CDR3 contains 15 residues. Germline CDR1 DFQATT, CDR2 SNEGSKA (reference sequence). The CDR3 here is CSARDSGVRTDAQYF. In nucleotides, the CDR3 is TGCAGTGCTAGGGATAGCGGGGTCCGCACAGATGCGCAGTATTTT.

The chain joins TRBV6-1 to TRBJ2-7, with TRBD1 identical over 7 bases. V shed 3 bases and J 1 base; nucleotides not matched to a gene: 6. Germline lookup yields CDR1 MNHNS and CDR2 SASEGT. The CDR3 length is 15 residues. The CDR3 here is CASSDPGTVSYEQYF. The CDR3 region has the DNA TGTGCCAGCAGTGACCCCGGGACAGTTTCCTACGAGCAGTACTTC.

The chain joins TRBV7-9 to TRBJ2-6, with D unclear. Germline lookup yields CDR1 SEHNR and CDR2 FQNEAQ (reference sequence). The CDR3 covers 14 residues. With 3 bases removed from V and 8 bases from J, the gap between germline ends came to 11 bases. The CDR3 DNA follows: TGTGCCAGCAGCTTGGCATCAGGTCCCAACGTCCTGACTTTC. This translates into CASSLASGPNVLTF.

Ten or more counts support this clonotype. This sequence joins TRBV16 and TRBJ2-7; D gene unclear. From germline, CDR1 is KGHSY and CDR2 FQNENV. The CDR3 has 13 amino acids. Trimming shortened V by 0 bases and J by 4 bases, and 7 bases separated the two germline ends. The CDR3: CASSQSVSYEQYF. The CDR3 DNA reads TGTGCCAGCAGCCAATCAGTCTCATACGAGCAGTACTTC.

The chain is built from TRBV27 and TRBJ2-5; 13 positions match TRBD2. The better agreement between TRBJ2-7 and the DNA end casts doubt on the J call. Germline CDR1 reads MNHEY; CDR2 reads SMNVEV (reference sequence). The CDR3 is 15 residues long. CDR3 bases: TGTGCCAGCAGTTGGGGGACTAGCGGGAAGGGCGAGCAGTACTTC. Translating it yields CASSWGTSGKGEQYF.

The chain has TRBV21-1 and TRBJ2-7; TRBD2 is the table's D call and was not checked against the DNA. TRBV21-1 is described as a pseudogene. The CDR3 length is 16 residues. In DNA form, the CDR3 reads TGTGCCAGCGCACCGGGGCCAAGATCCCTCTACAATGAGCAGTACTTC. It is translated as CASAPGPRSLYNEQYF.

This clonotype was recorded a few times. The V call is TRBV10-3, the J call TRBJ1-5; TRBD1 matches 7 bases. The germline V gene encodes CDR1 ENHRY and CDR2 SYGVKD. The CDR3 has 14 amino acids. V was clipped by 7 bases and J by 1 base; unmatched bases: 4. The CDR3 DNA reads TGTGCCATCACCAAGGGACAGAGCAATCAGCCCCAGCATTTT. It translates to CAITKGQSNQPQHF.

This chain uses TRBV29-1 with TRBJ2-7, with 8 bases lining up with TRBD1. The V gene end was trimmed by 7 bases and the J gene end by 5 bases; junction bases not matched to a gene: 7. Germline V gene sequence: CDR1 SQVTM, CDR2 ANQGSEA. This CDR3 has 12 residues. The CDR3 DNA reads as TGCAGCGCCGCGACAGGGGAGGACGAGCAGTACTTC. This codes for CSAATGEDEQYF.

The chain is built from TRBV12-3 or TRBV12-4 and TRBJ2-7; D is ambiguous. V was cut by 6 bases and J by 1 base, with 22 bases left in between. CDR3 length: 17 amino acids. The CDR3 here is CASSLSIGVLFSYEQYF. CDR3 bases: TGTGCCAGCAGCCTGAGTATTGGGGTCCTATTTTCCTACGAGCAGTACTTC.

This clonotype was counted many times. The chain has TRBV4-2 and TRBJ2-1, with 10 bases fitting TRBD2. The CDR3 sequence is 15 residues long. The germline V gene has CDR1 LGHNA and CDR2 YNFKEQ. After removal of 0 bases from V and 5 bases from J, the junction contained 1 base not matched to a gene. The CDR3 nucleotides read TGTGCCAGCAGCCAAGATCTAGCGGGAGACAATGAGCAGTTCTTC. This sequence encodes CASSQDLAGDNEQFF.

This chain joins TRBV12-3 or TRBV12-4 and TRBJ2-7, with D perhaps matching TRBD1 (5 bases). V lost 5 bases and J 1 base, leaving 9 bases between the germline ends. CDR3 length equals 13 residues. The CDR3 is CASSVRGSYEQYF. CDR3 DNA: TGTGCCAGCAGTGTTAGGGGATCCTACGAGCAGTACTTC.

Only a few counts were recorded for this clonotype. This sequence joins TRBV15 and TRBJ2-5; a weak D match, TRBD2 (6 bases). Trimming left V 0 bases short and J 0 bases short, with 14 bases between. Germline lookup yields CDR1 LNHNV and CDR2 YYDKDF (reference sequence). The CDR3 loop spans 17 amino acids. CDR3 sequence reads: CATSRDRGILYQETQYF. The CDR3 DNA sequence: TGTGCCACCAGCAGAGATCGGGGGATTTTGTACCAAGAGACCCAGTACTTC.

A few counts support this clonotype. This sequence joins TRBV20-1 and TRBJ1-2; 9 bases agree with TRBD1. V lost 0 bases and J lost 5; bases outside the gene matches: 4. CDR1 and CDR2 from the germline V gene are DFQATT and SNEGSKA (reference sequence). The CDR3 length is 14 residues. This CDR3 is CSARDIGTGYGYTF. The DNA for the CDR3 is TGCAGTGCTAGAGATATCGGGACAGGGTATGGCTACACCTTC.

V gene TRBV2 combines with J gene TRBJ1-5, with a possible D match to TRBD1 (5 bases). Looked up from germline, CDR1 is SNHLY and CDR2 is FYNNEI. The CDR3 has 16 amino acids. The V end was cut by 7 bases, the J end by 0 bases, with 16 bases between. This CDR3 reads CASTRQTGLSNQPQHF. CDR3 DNA: TGTGCCAGCACAAGGCAAACAGGTCTTAGCAATCAGCCCCAGCATTTT.

The chain couples TRBV6-1 to TRBJ2-5; D not resolved. CDR3 length: 14 residues. Germline V gives CDR1 MNHNS, CDR2 SASEGT. V was shortened by 0 bases and J by 1 base, with 6 bases between the two germline ends. CDR3 region: CASSEAAVQETQYF. The CDR3, as DNA: TGTGCCAGCAGTGAAGCCGCGGTCCAAGAGACCCAGTACTTC.

The rearrangement links TRBV5-1 to TRBJ2-4, with D perhaps being TRBD1 or TRBD2 (5 bases each). The DNA end favors TRBJ2-5, so the J call may be wrong. Looked up from germline, CDR1 is SGHRS and CDR2 is YFSETQ. The CDR3 is made up of 14 amino acids. CDR3 region: CASSPELRGETQYF. In nucleotides, the CDR3 is TGCGCCAGCAGCCCTGAGTTGAGGGGAGAGACCCAGTACTTC.

This clonotype showed up just a few times. V usage is TRBV27 and J usage is TRBJ2-7, with D possibly being TRBD2 (5 bases). Germline V gene sequence: CDR1 MNHEY, CDR2 SMNVEV (reference sequence). Trimming removed 7 bases from V and 3 bases from J, with 10 bases in between. This CDR3 has 12 residues. As DNA, the CDR3 is TGTGCCAGCACCCTCGGGGTCTACGAGCAGTACTTC. Translating it yields CASTLGVYEQYF.

This clonotype was found once. The chain has TRBV29-1 and TRBJ2-7, with 8 bases aligning to TRBD1. The CDR3 sequence is 15 residues long. The germline CDR1 and CDR2 sequences are SQVTM and ANQGSEA. V dropped 0 bases and J dropped 2; count of bases not matched to a gene: 6. This CDR3 reads CSVEDGRDRPYEQYF. In nucleotides, the CDR3 is TGCAGCGTTGAAGATGGACGGGACAGGCCCTACGAGCAGTACTTC.

Comments on this clonotype: Mismatch with germline at one junction end may stem from a read error. This chain links TRBV4-1 with TRBJ2-3; TRBD2 matches at 7 bases. The germline V gene encodes CDR1 MGHRA and CDR2 YSYEKL. The CDR3 totals 14 residues. CDR3 sequence: CASSQVLATDAQYF. As DNA, the CDR3 is TGCGCCAGCAGCCAAGTACTAGCGACAGATGCGCAGTATTTT.

This clonotype came up a few times. The chain has TRBV7-2 and TRBJ1-1; no definite D call. The CDR3 has 15 residues. Germline V gene lookup returns CDR1 SGHTA and CDR2 FQGNSA. The V end was cut by 5 bases, the J end by 0 bases, with 13 bases between. The DNA for the CDR3 is TGTGCCAGCAGCCTTAGGCGCGTAGTGAACACTGAAGCTTTCTTT. Its translation is CASSLRRVVNTEAFF.

The J gene is TRBJ2-1, the V gene TRBV5-7; D gene uncertain. TRBV5-7 is noted as an ORF with a role that remains uncertain. V lost 0 bases to trimming and J lost 10 bases, with 14 bases between them. The CDR3 has 14 amino acids. The CDR3 region is CASSLEVEFGEQFF. The DNA for the CDR3 is TGTGCCAGCAGCTTGGAGGTTGAGTTTGGGGAGCAGTTCTTC.

The chain is built from TRBV28 and TRBJ1-1, with a tentative D call TRBD1 (5 bases). This CDR3 region has 14 residues. The V gene's germline CDR1 is MDHEN and CDR2 SYDVKM. Trimming removed 6 bases from V and 1 base from J, with 12 bases in between. CDR3 amino acids: CASRPPTGNTEAFF. DNA of the CDR3: TGTGCCAGCAGGCCCCCTACAGGGAACACTGAAGCTTTCTTT.

The chain carries TRBV13 and TRBJ2-1, with TRBD1 identical over 7 bases. The DNA end is a closer match to TRBJ2-7, so the J assignment may be wrong. CDR3 length: 12 amino acids. CDR1 and CDR2 from the germline V gene are PRHDT and FYEKMQ (reference sequence). This CDR3 reads CAIDRVYNEQYF. DNA of the CDR3: TGTGCCATTGACAGGGTTTACAATGAGCAGTACTTC.

This clonotype was counted only a few times. The genes are TRBV10-3 and TRBJ2-7; no definite D call. V dropped 7 bases and J dropped 0 bases, with 4 bases sitting between them. This CDR3 has 11 residues. CDR1 is ENHRY and CDR2 is SYGVKD in the germline V gene. The CDR3 spells CAIKGSYEQYF. The CDR3 coding sequence is TGTGCCATCAAAGGCTCCTACGAGCAGTACTTC.

The rearrangement joins TRBV3-1 to TRBJ2-7; D is undetermined. There are 14 residues in the CDR3. Germline V CDR1 and CDR2: LGHDT, YNNKEL (reference sequence). V lost 4 bases and J 7 bases, leaving 17 bases between the germline ends. The CDR3 DNA follows: TGTGCCAGCAGCCGTACCTCAGTGGGTGGTGAGCAGTACTTC. Translating gives CASSRTSVGGEQYF.

This clonotype was observed a single time. The chain joins TRBV10-2 to TRBJ1-1, with D unresolved. Germline V gene sequence: CDR1 WSHSY, CDR2 SAAADI. This CDR3 has 13 residues. The V end was cut by 8 bases, the J end by 5 bases, with 15 bases between. The CDR3 sequence: CASDETRGTEAFF. The CDR3 DNA reads TGCGCCAGCGACGAGACAAGAGGAACTGAAGCTTTCTTT.